The rows below give T cell receptor beta chains drawn from one sample of a study of graft-versus-host responses after intestinal transplantation. Produced via immunoSEQ multiplex PCR; TCRdb's table is partial and in-frame only. Of more than 85,000 clones in the sample, around 93% were seen once. These receptors have no known antigen. The material was unstimulated CD8+ T cells sorted from spleen or lymph node cells, obtained before transplant. Source of these receptors: a human donor who was the organ donor for an intestinal transplant. The CDR3 runs from the conserved cysteine through the conserved F or W. The D gene is left open where the match is weak.

j_gene	d_gene	v_gene	CDR3nt	CDR3aa
TRBJ1-2	NA	TRBV28	TGTGCTATACTGACAGGCGACCTCTATGGCTACACCTTC	CAILTGDLYGYTF
TRBJ2-2	NA	TRBV5-4	TGTGCCAGCAGTACGAACACCGGGGAGCTGTTTTTT	CASSTNTGELFF
TRBJ1-4	NA	TRBV5-3	TGTGCCAGAAGCTTGGGCAGGTTTAATGAAAAACTGTTTTTT	CARSLGRFNEKLFF
TRBJ1-5	TRBD1	TRBV7-9	TGTGCCAGCAGCTCTGTGACAGGGACGAGCAATCAGCCCCAGCATTTT	CASSSVTGTSNQPQHF
TRBJ2-1	NA	TRBV30	TGTGCCTGGAGGAAACCGGAGTCCAATGAGCAGTTCTTC	CAWRKPESNEQFF
TRBJ2-1	TRBD1	TRBV28	TGTGCCAGCAGCCTAGACAGGGGTTTGGACAATGAGCAGTTCTTC	CASSLDRGLDNEQFF
TRBJ2-7	TRBD2	TRBV29-1	TGCAGCGTTGCGGTCGGGGGGAGACCCTCCTACGAGCAGTACTTC	CSVAVGGRPSYEQYF
TRBJ2-7	NA	TRBV6-6	TGTGCCAGCAGTTACGTTGGTAGCCTGGCCGAGCAGTACTTC	CASSYVGSLAEQYF
TRBJ2-7	TRBD1	TRBV5-5	TGTGCCAGCAGCTTGATACAGGGGCTCTACGAGCAGTACTTC	CASSLIQGLYEQYF
TRBJ1-2	NA	TRBV9	TGTGCCAGCAGCGTAGCCCCAGGGTCTAACTATGGCTACACCTTC	CASSVAPGSNYGYTF
TRBJ1-4	TRBD1	TRBV15	TGTGCCACCAGCCTCTTGGACAGGGAGAATGAAAAACTGTTTTTT	CATSLLDRENEKLFF
TRBJ2-1	TRBD2	TRBV7-2	TGTGCCAGCAGCCTTGGGTTAGCGGGGGGCCCCTCGGACAATGAGCAGTTCTTC	CASSLGLAGGPSDNEQFF
TRBJ2-2	TRBD1	TRBV30	TGTGCCTGGAGCCCAGGACAGGGGTCGGGGGAGCTGTTTTTT	CAWSPGQGSGELFF
TRBJ2-3	NA	TRBV9	TGTGCCAGCAACACAGGGTTCCTCACAGATACGCAGTATTTT	CASNTGFLTDTQYF